These 20 T cell receptor beta chains share one sample of origin, sequenced in a study of CD8+ T cells in alopecia areata. Reverse transcribed after extraction, RNA yielded cDNA as the sequencing template. Only in-frame clones appear in the TCRdb table, and some are missing; sequencing was by immunoSEQ multiplex PCR. The table has fewer than 150,000 clones, 58% seen once. Documented treatment: oral pan-JAK inhibitor, 5-10 mg twice daily. The sequencing here drew on CD8+ T cells sorted from blood, taken at week 4, from a patient treated with tofacitinib. Receptors were obtained from a human donor with alopecia areata.

This sequence joins TRBV7-9 and TRBJ2-3; TRBD2 agrees at 7 bases. There are 17 residues in the CDR3. The trim removed 0 bases at V and 2 bases at J, leaving 8 bases unmatched. The germline gives CDR1 SEHNR, CDR2 FQNEAQ (reference sequence). The CDR3 loop reads CASSLADGGGVTDTQYF. In nucleotides, the CDR3 is TGTGCCAGCAGCTTAGCCGACGGGGGAGGGGTCACAGATACGCAGTATTTT.

J is TRBJ2-2 and V is TRBV6-5; no firm D call. Germline assignment: CDR1 MNHEY and CDR2 SVGAGI. The CDR3 consists of 14 residues. V lost 0 bases to trimming and J lost 8 bases, with 10 bases between them. CDR3 region: CASSYSTAVGELFF. The CDR3 DNA sequence: TGTGCCAGCAGTTACTCCACGGCCGTAGGGGAGCTGTTTTTT.

The rearrangement links TRBV6-5 to TRBJ2-1, with 7 nucleotides matching TRBD1. With 10 bases clipped from V and 6 bases from J, the junction kept 6 bases outside the gene matches. The CDR3 loop spans 12 amino acids. The V gene's germline CDR1 is MNHEY and CDR2 SVGAGI. The CDR3 DNA reads as TGTGCCACCACGACAGGGCTCAATGAGCAGTTCTTC. Protein sequence: CATTTGLNEQFF.

This clone was counted a few times. V and J are TRBV29-1 and TRBJ1-4; 7 bases agree with TRBD1. The germline CDR1 and CDR2 sequences are SQVTM and ANQGSEA. With 7 bases clipped from V and 7 bases from J, the junction kept 9 bases outside the gene matches. This CDR3 region has 13 residues. CDR3 region: CSGRQGSSEKLFF. The DNA of the CDR3 is TGCAGCGGCCGACAGGGTAGTAGTGAAAAACTGTTTTTT. The full variable domain, its missing parts supplied by reference TRBV29-1 and TRBJ1-4, is SAVISQKPSRDICQRGTSLTIQCQVDSQVTMMFWYRQQPGQSLTLIATANQGSEATYESGFVIDKFPISRPNLTFSTLTVSNMSPEDSSIYLCSGRQGSSEKLFFGSGTQLSVL.

The J gene is TRBJ2-5, the V gene TRBV7-9; D may correspond to TRBD1 or TRBD2 (5 bases each). CDR3 length equals 14 residues. Germline CDR1 is SEHNR and CDR2 is FQNEAQ (reference sequence). Trimming left V 3 bases short and J 2 bases short, with 10 bases between. The CDR3 loop is CASSFRDGQETQYF. CDR3 DNA: TGTGCCAGCAGCTTTAGGGACGGACAAGAGACCCAGTACTTC.

This clone was counted between two and nine times. V is TRBV15 and J is TRBJ1-5; tentative D call: TRBD1 (6 bases). In germline, CDR1 is LNHNV, CDR2 YYDKDF (reference sequence). The length of the CDR3 is 14 residues. Trimming left V 11 bases short and J 0 bases short, with 14 bases between. CDR3 loop: CAAGPGASNQPQHF. For the CDR3, the DNA is TGTGCCGCCGGTCCAGGGGCTAGCAATCAGCCCCAGCATTTT.

Turning to this clone: Its ends do not fully match the called genes, so a read error is possible. This CDR3 reads CSVEDLRTGVSF. The CDR3 DNA reads TGCAGCGTTGAAGATCTTCGGACAGGGGTTTCCTTC. The chain uses TRBV29-1 and TRBJ2-7; 9 bases line up with TRBD1. The CDR3 is 12 residues long. Germline V CDR1 and CDR2: SQVTM, ANQGSEA.

This clone showed up just a few times. V usage is TRBV7-3 and J usage is TRBJ2-3; possibly TRBD1 or TRBD2 for D (6 bases each). Germline V CDR1 and CDR2: SGHTA, FQGTGA. V lost 4 bases to trimming and J lost 2 bases, with 13 bases between them. This CDR3 contains 15 residues. The CDR3 coding sequence is TGTGCCAGCAGCTCAGGAGGGGGGTACACAGATACGCAGTATTTT. Translated: CASSSGGGYTDTQYF.

The chain combines TRBV30 with TRBJ1-1; D gene ambiguous. V was shortened by 2 bases and J by 0 bases, with 10 bases between the two germline ends. Per the germline V gene, CDR1 is GTSNPN and CDR2 is SVGIG (reference sequence). CDR3 size: 14 residues. The CDR3 loop reads CAWSRVALNTEAFF. The CDR3 DNA reads TGTGCCTGGAGTCGAGTCGCATTGAACACTGAAGCTTTCTTT.

The chain uses TRBV30 and TRBJ2-7; 8 bases map to TRBD1. The CDR3 has 13 amino acids. Unmatched junction bases numbered 8, after V lost 8 bases and J lost 2 bases. Germline CDR1 is GTSNPN and CDR2 is SVGIG (reference sequence). The chain's CDR3 is CARRDRSAYEQYF. Written as DNA, the CDR3 is TGTGCCCGTCGGGACAGGAGCGCCTACGAGCAGTACTTC.

The chain couples TRBV9 to TRBJ2-7; a possible D gene is TRBD1 (5 bases). This CDR3 is built from 15 residues. With 4 bases removed from V and 0 bases from J, the gap between germline ends came to 14 bases. Germline CDR1 reads SGDLS; CDR2 reads YYNGEE. CDR3 amino acids: CASSPRQQSSYEQYF. CDR3 DNA: TGTGCCAGCAGCCCGCGACAGCAAAGCTCCTACGAGCAGTACTTC.

V and J are TRBV30 and TRBJ1-1; the D is unclear. Germline CDR1 is GTSNPN and CDR2 is SVGIG (reference sequence). Trimming shortened V by 1 base and J by 5 bases, and 14 bases separated the two germline ends. The CDR3 runs 14 residues. In DNA, the CDR3 is TGTGCCTGGAGTGGGACCCCGCTGGAAACTGAAGCTTTCTTT. It is translated as CAWSGTPLETEAFF.

The V call is TRBV6-1, the J call TRBJ1-2; 10 bases map to TRBD1. This CDR3 comprises 13 residues. V shed 8 bases, J shed 6 bases, and the junction held 6 bases outside the gene matches. CDR1 and CDR2 (germline): MNHNS, SASEGT. This chain's CDR3 is CASRDRGENGYTF. CDR3 nucleotides: TGTGCCAGCCGGGACAGGGGCGAAAATGGCTACACCTTC.

The CDR3 protein is CAGWGEDFYEQYF. The DNA of the CDR3 is TGTGCCGGCTGGGGTGAGGATTTCTACGAGCAGTACTTC. This sequence joins TRBV30 and TRBJ2-7; D is unresolved. Trimming cost V 8 bases and J 3 bases, with 17 bases left between them. The CDR3 has 13 amino acids. Germline V gene data show CDR1 as GTSNPN and CDR2 as SVGIG (reference sequence).

This chain connects TRBV9 to TRBJ2-7; 11 bases match TRBD1. This CDR3 is built from 16 residues. After removal of 0 bases from V and 0 bases from J, the junction contained 2 bases not matched to a gene. Per the germline V gene, CDR1 is SGDLS and CDR2 is YYNGEE. CDR3 sequence (DNA): TGTGCCAGCAGCGTAGGGGGACAGGGGGTCTCCTACGAGCAGTACTTC. Its protein product is CASSVGGQGVSYEQYF. Together with reference TRBV9 and TRBJ2-7, the CDR3 gives the full variable domain: DSGVTQTPKHLITATGQRVTLRCSPRSGDLSVYWYQQSLDQGLQFLIQYYNGEERAKGNILERFSAQQFPDLHSELNLSSLELGDSALYFCASSVGGQGVSYEQYFGPGTRLTVT.

This clone was counted only a few times. This chain uses TRBV28 with TRBJ2-3, with D uncertain. From germline, CDR1 is MDHEN and CDR2 SYDVKM. The CDR3 contains 13 residues. Trimming left V 5 bases short and J 2 bases short, with 8 bases between. The CDR3 protein is CASSRLFTDTQYF. The CDR3 DNA sequence: TGTGCCAGCAGTCGACTGTTCACAGATACGCAGTATTTT.

This rearrangement joins TRBV7-9 to TRBJ2-3; D ambiguous. The germline V gene has CDR1 SEHNR and CDR2 FQNEAQ (reference sequence). Trimming took 1 base from V and 1 from J, leaving 12 bases between them. The CDR3 is made up of 16 amino acids. The CDR3 region has the DNA TGTGCCAGCAGCTTAGTGGATCATGAGGGCACAGATACGCAGTATTTT. Its translation: CASSLVDHEGTDTQYF.

This chain links TRBV29-1 with TRBJ1-2, with a weak D call TRBD1 (5 bases). This CDR3 has 13 amino acids. Germline CDR1 is SQVTM and CDR2 is ANQGSEA. Between the trimmed V and J ends, which lost 0 bases and 5 bases, there was a span of 10 bases. The CDR3 loop is CSVEDHQGYGYTF. CDR3 nucleotide sequence: TGCAGCGTTGAAGATCATCAGGGTTATGGCTACACCTTC.

This clone has a handful of counts. This chain joins TRBV6-4 and TRBJ2-3, with TRBD2 matching over 9 bases. V trimming: 6 bases; J trimming: 3 bases; junction bases outside the gene matches: 4. The CDR3 is 14 residues long. In germline, CDR1 is MRHNA, CDR2 SNTAGT. As DNA, the CDR3 is TGTGCCAGCAGCCGAGCGGGGGGAACAGATACGCAGTATTTT. Its translation: CASSRAGGTDTQYF.

This chain connects TRBV7-2 to TRBJ2-3; D uncertain. Trimming shortened V by 2 bases and J by 1 base, and 10 bases separated the two germline ends. The germline CDR1 and CDR2 sequences are SGHTA and FQGNSA. The CDR3 extends over 15 amino acids. As DNA, the CDR3 is TGTGCCAGCAGCTTAAGGGATTACGGCACAGATACGCAGTATTTT. Translation: CASSLRDYGTDTQYF.